One sample yielded the 13 T cell receptor beta chains listed below, sequenced in a study of glioma-infiltrating T cells. The iRepertoire nested amplicon-rescue multiplex PCR amplified TCR alpha and beta CDR3s from RNA. TCRdb re-derived calls from the multiplex PCR reads in MiXCR, one entry per CDR3 protein. The table lists under 200,000 distinct CDR3 sequences, approximately 40% of them singletons. Sample: glioma tissue, nonneoplastic brain tissue, or PBMCs (not recorded which). Source of these receptors: a human donor with low-grade glioma or glioblastoma, undergoing nonglioma brain surgery, or in good health (not recorded which).

A few counts support this clonotype. V gene TRBV29-1 combines with J gene TRBJ2-7; no reliable D call. The CDR3 consists of 14 residues. V lost 4 bases to trimming and J lost 3 bases, with 16 bases between them. Per germline, CDR1 SQVTM and CDR2 ANQGSEA. CDR3 amino acids: CSVARAADIYEQYF. CDR3 nucleotide sequence: TGCAGCGTTGCTCGAGCAGCAGATATCTACGAGCAGTACTTC.

A note on this clonotype: Given a much more abundant clone one base away, this may be a read error. The CDR3 loop reads CSARDPGTAIDNKQFF. CDR3 nucleotides: TGCAGTGCTAGAGATCCCGGGACCGCCATCGACAATAAGCAGTTCTTC. The J gene is TRBJ2-1, the V gene TRBV20-1, with D perhaps given as TRBD1 or TRBD2 (5 bases each). CDR3 size: 16 residues. Germline V gives CDR1 DFQATT, CDR2 SNEGSKA (reference sequence).

This clonotype was counted many times. The chain combines TRBV20-1 with TRBJ2-1; 8 bases are shared with TRBD2. J was trimmed by 6 bases and V by 3 bases; bases with no gene match: 13. Looked up from germline, CDR1 is DFQATT and CDR2 is SNEGSKA (reference sequence). This CDR3 comprises 16 residues. CDR3 sequence (DNA): TGCAGTGCTAGTTCTAGCGGGTCACCCTTACGCAATGAGCAGTTCTTC. It codes for CSASSSGSPLRNEQFF.

DNA for the CDR3: TGTGCCAGCAGCTTGCAGGGGCCCTACGAGCAGTACTTC. Encoded protein: CASSLQGPYEQYF. This rearrangement joins TRBV5-5 to TRBJ2-7; D possibly corresponds to TRBD1 (6 bases). CDR1 is SGHKS, CDR2 YYEKEE, per germline (reference sequence). This CDR3 has 13 residues. V was cut by 1 base and J by 2 bases, with 7 bases left in between.

The genes are TRBV2 and TRBJ2-5; D is uncertain. With 5 bases removed from V and 2 bases from J, the gap between germline ends came to 9 bases. This CDR3 spans 13 amino acids. Germline lookup yields CDR1 SNHLY and CDR2 FYNNEI. The CDR3 nucleotides are TGTGCCAGCAGTCCGGGCAGGCAAGAGACCCAGTACTTC. It specifies CASSPGRQETQYF.

As for this clonotype: It is likely a read error, because the conserved phenylalanine at the end of the CDR3 is missing. The chain recombines TRBV6-6 with TRBJ1-5; D is undetermined. The length of the CDR3 is 13 residues. Germline V gives CDR1 MNHNY, CDR2 SVGAGI (reference sequence). The germline V and J ends were trimmed by 6 bases and 6 bases, with 12 bases remaining between them. CDR3 in DNA: TGTGCCAGCAGCCTGACAAAGGGTCAGCCCCAGCATTCT. This translates into CASSLTKGQPQHS.

CDR3 coding DNA: TGTGCCAGCAGCCCTCGGGGTTACGAGCAGTACTTC. Translation: CASSPRGYEQYF. This chain connects TRBV5-5 to TRBJ2-7, with a possible D match to TRBD2 (5 bases). Germline V gene lookup returns CDR1 SGHKS and CDR2 YYEKEE (reference sequence). Deletions cut 4 bases from V and 4 bases from J, with 9 bases between. There are 12 residues in the CDR3.

Concerning this clonotype itself: A much bigger clone sits one base away, suggesting this may be a read error. This chain connects TRBV2 to TRBJ1-1; D ambiguous. The CDR3 is made up of 14 amino acids. The germline V gene encodes CDR1 SNHLY and CDR2 FYNNEI. Trimming left V 10 bases short and J 10 bases short, with 25 bases between. Written as DNA, the CDR3 is TGTGCCACCAAAGGTGCCGACGAACTACATGGAGCTTTCTTT. Translation: CATKGADELHGAFF. The complete variable domain, with remaining parts taken from reference TRBV2 and TRBJ1-1, reads EPEVTQTPSHQVTQMGQEVILRCVPISNHLYFYWYRQILGQKVEFLVSFYNNEISEKSEIFDDQFSVERPDGSNFTLKIRSTKLEDSAMYFCATKGADELHGAFFGQGTRLTVV.

Concerning this clonotype itself: Mismatch with germline at one junction end may stem from a read error. The chain joins TRBV7-8 to TRBJ2-7; TRBD2 is a possible D gene (6 bases). CDR1 is SGHVS, CDR2 FQNEAQ, per germline. The CDR3 has 17 residues. CDR3 region: CASSLGSRGETTYQQYF. The CDR3 DNA is TGTGCCAGCAGCTTAGGGAGTCGCGGGGAAACAACCTACCAGCAGTACTTC.

This clonotype came up a few times. The chain joins TRBV12-3 or TRBV12-4 to TRBJ2-3; D possibly corresponds to TRBD2 (6 bases). This CDR3 spans 13 amino acids. V lost 3 bases and J 4 bases, leaving 8 bases between the germline ends. The CDR3 nucleotides read TGTGCCAGCAGTTTCGCTAGCGCAGATACGCAGTATTTT. This encodes CASSFASADTQYF.

This clonotype came up many times. The genes are TRBV3-1 and TRBJ2-1, with D uncertain. This CDR3 is built from 11 residues. Germline CDR1 and CDR2: LGHDT and YNNKEL (reference sequence). V dropped 2 bases and J dropped 7 bases, with 3 bases sitting between them. CDR3: CASSQMNEQFF. CDR3 in DNA: TGTGCCAGCAGCCAAATGAATGAGCAGTTCTTC.

This rearrangement joins TRBV3-1 to TRBJ2-2; 9 nucleotides align to TRBD2. Germline V gives CDR1 LGHDT, CDR2 YNNKEL (reference sequence). The CDR3 length is 16 residues. J was trimmed by 8 bases and V by 8 bases; bases with no gene match: 15. CDR3 coding DNA: TGTGCCAGCCGCCTAGGTCTAGCGGGGACAACTGGGGAGCTGTTTTTT. Translating it yields CASRLGLAGTTGELFF.

In this sample, this clonotype turned up many times. The rearrangement uses TRBV28 and TRBJ2-1, with TRBD2 matching over 7 bases. The CDR3 spans 15 residues. CDR1 and CDR2 (germline): MDHEN, SYDVKM. The V and J ends lost 8 bases and 1 base, in that order; junction bases with no gene match: 8. CDR3: CASLLTSPSYNEQFF. The CDR3 nucleotides are TGTGCCAGCCTCTTGACTAGCCCGTCCTACAATGAGCAGTTCTTC.